By frequency in the sample, the clone carrying this T cell receptor delta chain is large. These data come from a study of gamma-delta chains in newborns, infants, children. TCRdb redid the clone calls on the reads with CATT. Here the sample spans about 2,300 delta-chain clones, 6.5% to 8% being singletons. CDR3 size: 17 residues. In germline, CDR1 is GEAIGNYY, CDR2 EKD. V was shortened by 3 bases and J by 0 bases, with 11 bases between the two germline ends. The specimen sequenced was blood. V gene TRDV2 combines with J gene TRDJ3, with no clear D. This receptor was taken from a child who was a newborn, infant or young child, either healthy, febrile or measles-vaccinated (not recorded which). This CDR3 is CACDGVDSSWDTRQMFF. The CDR3 DNA sequence: TGTGCCTGTGACGGGGTGGACAGCTCCTGGGACACCCGACAGATGTTTTTC.